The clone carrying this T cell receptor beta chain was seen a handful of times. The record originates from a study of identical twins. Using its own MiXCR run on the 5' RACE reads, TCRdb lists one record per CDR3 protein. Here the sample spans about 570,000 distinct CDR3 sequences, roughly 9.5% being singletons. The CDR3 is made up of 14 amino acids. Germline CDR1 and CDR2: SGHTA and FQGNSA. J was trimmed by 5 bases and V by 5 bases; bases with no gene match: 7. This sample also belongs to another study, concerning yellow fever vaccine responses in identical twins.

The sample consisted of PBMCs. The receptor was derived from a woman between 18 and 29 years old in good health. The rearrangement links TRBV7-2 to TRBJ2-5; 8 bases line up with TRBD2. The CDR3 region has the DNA TGTGCCAGCAGCGGAGCGGGAGCCAGCGAGACCCAGTACTTC. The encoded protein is CASSGAGASETQYF.